This T cell receptor beta chain was documented in a study of shared clonotypes between healthy human individuals. This CDR3 has 13 residues. CDR1 and CDR2 from the germline V gene are SGHRS and YFSETQ. The V end was cut by 5 bases, the J end by 2 bases, with 11 bases between. Assay: immunoSEQ multiplex PCR; the TCRdb copy retains only in-frame clones and omits some. The repertoire includes over a million clones, approximately 80% of them detected once, and roughly 0.57% sits in the top ten. On this clone itself: Its matching antigen is unknown.

Study conclusions and caveats: There were few donors, and this limited the genetic and exposure-history diversity represented.

The specimen was memory CD4+ T cells from PBMCs. Subset described: CD45RA-negative fraction. The TCR comes from a young man in good health. Some clones in this sample may be carry-over from other donors' samples. The chain combines TRBV5-1 with TRBJ2-7; D gene unclear. In DNA, the CDR3 is TGCGCCAGCAGTGGGCAGTCCCCCTACGAGCAGTACTTC. It is translated as CASSGQSPYEQYF.